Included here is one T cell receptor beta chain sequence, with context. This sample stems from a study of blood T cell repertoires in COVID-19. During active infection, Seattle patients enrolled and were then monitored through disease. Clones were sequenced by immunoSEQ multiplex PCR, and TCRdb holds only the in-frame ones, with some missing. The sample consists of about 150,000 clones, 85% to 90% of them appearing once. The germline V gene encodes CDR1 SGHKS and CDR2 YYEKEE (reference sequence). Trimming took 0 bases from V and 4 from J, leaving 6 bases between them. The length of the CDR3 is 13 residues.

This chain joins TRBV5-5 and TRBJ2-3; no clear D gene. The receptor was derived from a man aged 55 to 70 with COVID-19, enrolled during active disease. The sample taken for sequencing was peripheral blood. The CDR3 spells CASSLDQSDTQYF. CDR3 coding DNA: TGTGCCAGCAGCTTGGATCAATCAGATACGCAGTATTTT.